The 19 T cell receptor beta chains in this list originate from one sample, sequenced in a study of T cell repertoires in cytomegalovirus infection. TCRdb fed the reads into MiXCR, producing one record per CDR3 protein. Among approximately 250,000 distinct CDR3 sequences, under 25% were seen once, and the ten largest hold 15% to 20%. Sequenced input: CD8+ T cells from PBMCs. Receptors originate from a human donor in good health (CMV status not recorded). Some clones in this sample may be carry-over from other donors' samples.

This clonotype was seen more than once but under ten times. The rearrangement uses TRBV20-1 and TRBJ2-3; 7 bases map to TRBD1. Germline V gives CDR1 DFQATT, CDR2 SNEGSKA (reference sequence). V gave up 4 bases and J gave up 4 bases; unmatched junction bases: 8. CDR3 length: 14 residues. The CDR3: CSATDRDRADTQYF. CDR3 in DNA: TGCAGTGCTACCGACAGGGATCGGGCAGATACGCAGTATTTT.

This clonotype was detected ten times or more. The chain is built from TRBV7-9 and TRBJ1-2; no reliable D call. Germline V gene sequence: CDR1 SEHNR, CDR2 FQNEAQ (reference sequence). With 1 base removed from V and 8 bases from J, the gap between germline ends came to 8 bases. The CDR3 loop spans 12 amino acids. This chain's CDR3 is CASSLGGRGYTF. DNA of the CDR3: TGTGCCAGCAGCTTAGGAGGGCGAGGCTACACCTTC.

This clonotype was detected only a few times. V usage is TRBV12-3 or TRBV12-4 and J usage is TRBJ1-1, with D perhaps matching TRBD1 (5 bases). The germline V and J ends were trimmed by 10 bases and 7 bases, with 16 bases remaining between them. The CDR3 extends over 12 amino acids. CDR3 coding DNA: TGTGCCACTCTGGGGGGGGAGTATGAAGCTTTCTTT. Translated: CATLGGEYEAFF.

In this sample, this clonotype turned up many times. The gene calls are TRBV28 and TRBJ2-5; 8 bases match TRBD1. V was pared by 6 bases and J by 0 bases, with 18 bases of the junction left unmatched. In germline, CDR1 is MDHEN, CDR2 SYDVKM. This CDR3 contains 19 residues. CDR3 residues: CASRPPDRVDLGYQETQYF. Written as DNA, the CDR3 is TGTGCCAGCAGACCTCCGGACAGGGTCGATTTGGGGTACCAAGAGACCCAGTACTTC.

The CDR3 DNA follows: TGCAGTGCTAGAGATGATGACCTGGGGTATGGCTACACCTTC. Protein sequence: CSARDDDLGYGYTF. The chain joins TRBV20-1 to TRBJ1-2; no clear D gene. The V end lost 0 bases, the J end lost 5 bases, and 13 bases lay between the germline ends. Germline V gives CDR1 DFQATT, CDR2 SNEGSKA (reference sequence). This CDR3 spans 14 amino acids.

In its sample, this clonotype was seen a few times. V and J are TRBV2 and TRBJ2-7, with 12 nucleotides matching TRBD2. Looked up from germline, CDR1 is SNHLY and CDR2 is FYNNEI. This CDR3 is 17 amino acids long. With 6 bases clipped from V and 5 bases from J, the junction kept 14 bases outside the gene matches. The CDR3 loop reads CASRSTSGGRGWNEQYF. Written as DNA, the CDR3 is TGTGCCAGCAGGAGTACTAGCGGGGGGCGAGGGTGGAACGAGCAGTACTTC.

The chain joins TRBV15 to TRBJ1-1, with unresolved D. This CDR3 is 13 amino acids long. Trimming left V 10 bases short and J 6 bases short, with 18 bases between. Germline lookup yields CDR1 LNHNV and CDR2 YYDKDF (reference sequence). The CDR3: CAIGQTPAPEAFF. CDR3 nucleotide sequence: TGTGCCATTGGGCAGACTCCAGCCCCTGAAGCTTTCTTT. Based on the CDR3 plus reference TRBV15 and TRBJ1-1, the full variable domain is DAMVIQNPRYQVTQFGKPVTLSCSQTLNHNVMYWYQQKSSQAPKLLFHYYDKDFNNEADTPDNFQSRRPNTSFCFLDIRSPGLGDTAMYLCAIGQTPAPEAFFGQGTRLTVV.

This chain uses TRBV9 with TRBJ2-5; 9 nucleotides match TRBD2. The CDR3 covers 16 residues. The germline CDR1 and CDR2 sequences are SGDLS and YYNGEE. V shed 3 bases, J shed 1 base, and the junction held 7 bases outside the gene matches. The CDR3 coding sequence is TGTGCCAGCAGCGGTAGCGGGGGAGAATTCCAAGAGACCCAGTACTTC. It yields the protein CASSGSGGEFQETQYF.

The rearrangement joins TRBV7-9 to TRBJ1-1; 7 nucleotides align to TRBD1. The CDR3 is 14 amino acids. Germline V gene lookup returns CDR1 SEHNR and CDR2 FQNEAQ (reference sequence). V lost 4 bases and J lost 3; bases outside the gene matches: 5. The CDR3 sequence: CASSWDRYYTEAFF. The DNA of the CDR3 is TGTGCCAGCAGCTGGGACAGATATTACACTGAAGCTTTCTTT.

This clonotype has only a few counts. CDR3 bases: TGTGCCAGTAGCGGGCCTTCCTACGAGCAGTACTTC. Amino acid sequence: CASSGPSYEQYF. The J gene is TRBJ2-7, the V gene TRBV25-1; the match to TRBD2 covers 7 bases. The CDR3 consists of 12 residues. The J segment lost 1 base and the V segment lost 9 bases, leaving 3 bases of the junction unmatched. CDR1 is MGHDK and CDR2 is SYGVNS in the germline V gene.

This clonotype was counted only a few times. DNA of the CDR3: TGTGCCAGCCACCGGGACAACTATGGCTACACCTTC. Protein: CASHRDNYGYTF. This sequence joins TRBV9 and TRBJ1-2; D perhaps matches TRBD1 (5 bases). Germline CDR1 SGDLS, CDR2 YYNGEE. With 7 bases removed from V and 2 bases from J, the gap between germline ends came to 9 bases. The CDR3 is made up of 12 amino acids.

The J gene is TRBJ2-1, the V gene TRBV5-1, with 7 nucleotides matching TRBD1. V lost 4 bases to trimming and J lost 5 bases; unmatched junction nucleotides: 12. Germline assignment: CDR1 SGHRS and CDR2 YFSETQ. This CDR3 comprises 16 residues. This CDR3 is CASSPLTGNLDNEQFF. The CDR3 region has the DNA TGCGCCAGCAGCCCGTTGACAGGGAACTTGGACAATGAGCAGTTCTTC. Together with reference TRBV5-1 and TRBJ2-1, the CDR3 gives the full variable domain: KAGVTQTPRYLIKTRGQQVTLSCSPISGHRSVSWYQQTPGQGLQFLFEYFSETQRNKGNFPGRFSGRQFSNSRSEMNVSTLELGDSALYLCASSPLTGNLDNEQFFGPGTRLTVL.

The V and J genes are TRBV9 and TRBJ1-2; maybe TRBD1 (5 bases). The CDR3 has 14 residues. V lost 5 bases and J lost 4, with 15 bases in between. The germline gives CDR1 SGDLS, CDR2 YYNGEE. The CDR3 is CASSVAGSSYGYTF. CDR3 DNA: TGTGCCAGCAGTGTGGCAGGGAGTAGCTATGGCTACACCTTC.

This clonotype came up a few times. The CDR3 coding sequence is TGTGCCATCCTACTAGATCCTCGCTACCTCCAAGAGACCCAGTACTTC. This codes for CAILLDPRYLQETQYF. The genes are TRBV7-9 and TRBJ2-5, with a tentative D call TRBD2 (5 bases). This CDR3 contains 16 residues. Germline V gives CDR1 SEHNR, CDR2 FQNEAQ (reference sequence). Trimming removed 10 bases from V and 1 base from J, with 22 bases in between.

A few counts support this clonotype. This sequence joins TRBV28 and TRBJ1-4, with a possible D match to TRBD1 (6 bases). The CDR3 extends over 15 amino acids. In germline, CDR1 is MDHEN, CDR2 SYDVKM. Trimming cost V 1 base and J 7 bases, with 13 bases left between them. The CDR3 nucleotides read TGTGCCAGCAGTTTATTTGCCAGGGGTGGTGAAAAACTGTTTTTT. Its translation is CASSLFARGGEKLFF.

At least ten counts were recorded for this clonotype. This chain joins TRBV28 and TRBJ2-6; D is uncertain. V dropped 6 bases and J dropped 10 bases, with 10 bases sitting between them. The V gene's germline CDR1 is MDHEN and CDR2 SYDVKM. CDR3 length: 12 residues. Here the CDR3 DNA reads TGTGCCAGCAGCCCGGAGCGTAACGTCCTGACTTTC. This translates into CASSPERNVLTF.

The rearrangement joins TRBV6-8 to TRBJ1-4, with D perhaps matching TRBD1 (5 bases). Trimming pared 4 bases from V and 4 bases from J, leaving 19 bases between. CDR1 MNHGY and CDR2 SAAAGT come from the germline V gene. The CDR3 has 17 amino acids. The CDR3 sequence is CASSSIRPDRYNEKLFF. In DNA form, the CDR3 reads TGTGCCAGCAGTTCCATCCGACCCGACAGATATAATGAAAAACTGTTTTTT.

This chain links TRBV12-3 or TRBV12-4 with TRBJ2-2; 7 nucleotides match TRBD1. V lost 3 bases and J lost 6; bases outside the gene matches: 4. CDR3 size: 14 residues. CDR3: CASSFTGVAGELFF. For the CDR3, the DNA is TGTGCCAGCAGTTTTACAGGGGTGGCCGGGGAGCTGTTTTTT.

This clonotype occurred a few times. CDR3 DNA: TGTGCCAGCACGACGACAGGCCATGAGCAGTTCTTC. The encoded protein is CASTTTGHEQFF. This chain uses TRBV2 with TRBJ2-1; D possibly corresponds to TRBD1 (6 bases). There are 12 residues in the CDR3. Germline CDR1 is SNHLY and CDR2 is FYNNEI. The V end was cut by 7 bases, the J end by 8 bases, with 12 bases between.